Listed below are T cell receptor beta chains from one sample, sequenced in a study of cytomegalovirus exposure and HLA in healthy donors. Sequenced by immunoSEQ multiplex PCR; TCRdb stores in-frame clones only, minus some. The sample yields 150,000 to 200,000 clones, over 70% seen once. Material: PBMCs. The receptors come from a female donor in good health and CMV-seronegative. CDR3s include the opening cysteine and the closing phenylalanine or tryptophan. D genes are given only for firm matches. For some rows the clone size is stated as once, few or many, or as a class when expanded; others skip it.

.	TRBD1	TRBV13	TRBJ2-7	CASSPLGDRGEHEQYF	TGTGCCAGCAGCCCCCTAGGGGACAGGGGGGAACACGAGCAGTACTTC
.	.	TRBV5-4	TRBJ1-1	CASSLGGWGPNTEAFF	TGTGCCAGCAGCTTGGGCGGTTGGGGCCCGAACACTGAAGCTTTCTTT
.	.	TRBV19	TRBJ1-2	CASSIREGYGYTF	TGTGCCAGTAGTATACGAGAGGGCTATGGCTACACCTTC
.	TRBD1	TRBV27	TRBJ2-7	CASSPWTGGNEQYF	TGTGCCAGCAGTCCTTGGACAGGGGGGAACGAGCAGTACTTC
once	TRBD1	TRBV6-5	TRBJ1-2	CASSKDRVRYGYTF	TGTGCCAGCAGTAAGGACAGGGTCAGATATGGCTACACCTTC
once	.	TRBV19	TRBJ1-5	CASSNGQNNNQPQHF	TGTGCCAGTAGCAACGGACAGAATAACAATCAGCCCCAGCATTTT
.	TRBD2	TRBV4-1	TRBJ2-1	CASNRMVAGGNEQFF	TGCGCCAGCAATCGTATGGTAGCGGGAGGAAATGAGCAGTTCTTC
.	.	TRBV30	TRBJ2-7	CAWSVARATQQYF	TGTGCCTGGAGTGTAGCGAGGGCAACGCAGCAGTACTTC
.	TRBD2	TRBV5-6	TRBJ2-1	CASSLKRGALENEQFF	TGTGCCAGCAGCTTAAAGCGGGGGGCCCTAGAGAATGAGCAGTTCTTC
.	.	TRBV28	TRBJ2-5	CASSLLPAEQETQYF	TGTGCCAGCAGTTTACTTCCAGCGGAGCAAGAGACCCAGTACTTC
.	.	TRBV14	TRBJ2-7	CASGLQGTNSYEHWKYF	TGTGCCAGCGGGCTCCAGGGGACGAACTCCTACGAGCATTGGAAGTACTTC
.	.	TRBV15	TRBJ2-7	CATSRDSRGEQYF	TGTGCCACCAGCAGAGATAGTAGGGGCGAGCAGTACTTC
.	TRBD1	TRBV27	TRBJ2-7	CAIKGQGTGEQYF	TGTGCCATCAAAGGACAGGGAACGGGGGAGCAGTACTTC
few	TRBD1	TRBV30	TRBJ1-5	CAWSGPGTGNQPQHF	TGTGCCTGGTCAGGCCCCGGGACAGGAAATCAGCCCCAGCATTTT
once	TRBD2	TRBV7-3	TRBJ2-1	CASGRGGLNNEQFF	TGTGCCAGCGGCCGGGGGGGCTTGAACAATGAGCAGTTCTTC
few	TRBD2	TRBV5-4	TRBJ2-5	CASSGLAGGLGETQYF	TGTGCCAGCAGCGGACTAGCGGGGGGCCTCGGAGAGACCCAGTACTTC
.	.	TRBV6-5	TRBJ1-2	CASTQSAQPNGYTF	TGTGCCAGCACCCAAAGCGCCCAGCCAAATGGCTACACCTTC
once	.	TRBV7-3	TRBJ1-4	CASSLFRVTDEKLFF	TGTGCCAGCAGCTTATTCCGGGTTACTGATGAAAAACTGTTTTTT
.	.	TRBV11-2	TRBJ2-2	CASSSTTANTGELFF	TGTGCCAGCAGCTCTACTACCGCGAACACCGGGGAGCTGTTTTTT
.	.	TRBV4-3	TRBJ2-3	CASSLNLGQVADTQYF	TGCGCCAGCAGCCTCAACCTTGGGCAGGTCGCAGATACGCAGTATTTT
.	TRBD2	TRBV10-3	TRBJ2-7	CATTSGPYEQYF	TGTGCCACGACTAGCGGTCCCTACGAGCAGTACTTC
few	.	TRBV19	TRBJ1-1	CASSIVGDKSNTEAFF	TGTGCCAGTAGTATAGTTGGGGACAAGTCGAACACTGAAGCTTTCTTT
.	.	TRBV7-2	TRBJ2-5	CASSRGGGPQETQYF	TGTGCCAGCAGCCGAGGGGGGGGGCCGCAAGAGACCCAGTACTTC
.	.	TRBV6-1	TRBJ1-1	CASSETGRNTEAFF	TGTGCCAGCAGTGAAACAGGGCGGAACACTGAAGCTTTCTTT
.	.	TRBV19	TRBJ1-2	CASRGGGAGGYTF	TGTGCCAGTAGGGGAGGGGGGGCAGGCGGCTACACCTTC
.	.	TRBV29-1	TRBJ1-1	CSVDAHAEAFF	TGCAGCGTTGACGCGCACGCTGAAGCTTTCTTT
.	.	TRBV5-1	TRBJ1-1	CASSSDTEAFF	TGCGCCAGCAGTTCGGACACGGAAGCTTTCTTT
.	.	TRBV29-1	TRBJ1-3	CSVETVTGNTIYF	TGCAGCGTAGAAACAGTAACTGGAAACACCATATATTTT
few	TRBD1	TRBV7-2	TRBJ2-7	CASSFQQGASYEQYF	TGTGCCAGCAGCTTTCAACAGGGGGCGTCCTACGAGCAGTACTTC
.	TRBD1	TRBV29-1	TRBJ2-5	CSVEDRHRGQETQYF	TGCAGCGTTGAAGACCGGCACAGGGGGCAAGAGACCCAGTACTTC
.	TRBD1	TRBV6-6	TRBJ2-7	CASSYRDRGGYEQYF	TGTGCCAGCAGTTACCGGGACAGGGGAGGATACGAGCAGTACTTC
.	.	TRBV19	TRBJ2-7	CASSIPGLTYEQYF	TGTGCCAGTAGTATCCCCGGACTAACCTACGAGCAGTACTTC
.	TRBD1	TRBV7-6	TRBJ2-7	CASSSLDRGLNNAYEQYF	TGTGCCAGCAGCTCATTGGACAGGGGTTTAAACAACGCCTACGAGCAGTACTTC
.	TRBD2	TRBV6-5	TRBJ2-5	CASTPRIAGAETQYF	TGTGCCAGCACCCCACGGATAGCGGGGGCCGAGACCCAGTACTTC
.	.	TRBV6-1	TRBJ1-4	CASSEKWNRGGNEKLFF	TGTGCCAGCAGTGAAAAGTGGAATAGGGGGGGTAATGAAAAACTGTTTTTT
.	TRBD2	TRBV7-7	TRBJ2-2	CASSPGLAGGPGGELFF	TGTGCTAGCAGCCCAGGACTAGCGGGAGGGCCAGGCGGGGAGCTGTTTTTT
.	TRBD2	TRBV6-1	TRBJ2-3	CASSEAFVAGGSTDTQYF	TGTGCCAGCAGTGAAGCCTTCGTTGCGGGGGGGAGCACAGATACGCAGTATTTT